The T cell receptor (beta chain) under discussion was sequenced for a study of T cell responses to AZD1222 COVID-19 vaccine. Study outcomes and limitations: Once two AZD1222 doses were given, Spike-specific TCR breadth and depth went up. Unmutated variant regions are reportedly the target of nearly half of TCRs that are spike-specific. Regions 160-218 and 743-854 dominated among vaccine-associated CD4 TCRs spanning spike.

On this clone: Its antigen is not identified.

V lost 3 bases and J lost 0, with 11 bases in between. Germline lookup yields CDR1 MDHEN and CDR2 SYDVKM. The CDR3 contains 15 residues. Here immunoSEQ multiplex PCR was the method, and the copy in TCRdb shows in-frame clones only, minus some. The sample records roughly 180,000 clones, 80% to 90% being singletons. This sequence was found in an adult in good health. The specimen comprised peripheral blood, sampled on day 0 of AZD1222 vaccination. V is TRBV28 and J is TRBJ1-1; tentative D call: TRBD1 (5 bases). CDR3 sequence reads: CASSFGTGMNTEAFF. The CDR3 nucleotides are TGTGCCAGCAGTTTCGGGACGGGCATGAACACTGAAGCTTTCTTT.